These T cell receptor beta chains were read from a single sample in a study of CD8 T cells in ankylosing spondylitis. TCRdb ran MiXCR on the 5' RACE reads and lists one entry per CDR3 protein. In the table there are 35,000 to 50,000 distinct CDR3 sequences, about 4.2% of which are singletons. The sequencing input was blood, either unsorted or a sorted T cell fraction (not recorded which). The receptors were sampled from a female donor with ankylosing spondylitis or in good health (not recorded which). CDR3s leave out the opening cysteine and the closing phenylalanine or tryptophan. Each record gives: clone size, D gene, V gene, CDR3 protein. D genes are given only for firm matches. The listing skips clone size in some rows; elsewhere it reads once, few, many or a size class.

size: many; D: NA; V: TRBV9; CDR3: ASSVATGFATEAF
size: many; D: TRBD2; V: TRBV9; CDR3: ASARAGGGSYEQY
size: many; D: NA; V: TRBV9; CDR3: ASSVGTGSSYEQY
size: many; D: TRBD1; V: TRBV24-1; CDR3: ATSDRDRTDQETQY
size: medium-sized; D: NA; V: TRBV9; CDR3: ASREGDENTEAF
size: many; D: NA; V: TRBV9; CDR3: ASSSPPGEEDSPLH
size: many; D: TRBD2; V: TRBV9; CDR3: ASSVAGGSLEQY
size: many; D: NA; V: TRBV9; CDR3: ASSVEAFPGGEAF
size: many; D: TRBD2; V: TRBV9; CDR3: ASSVEAGIGNEQF
size: few; D: NA; V: TRBV9; CDR3: ASSLGGNYGYT
size: NA; D: TRBD2; V: TRBV9; CDR3: ASSKILAALGGEQF
size: many; D: NA; V: TRBV9; CDR3: ASSAHSSTDTQY
size: many; D: TRBD1; V: TRBV9; CDR3: ASSAGPGQGLGGYT
size: many; D: NA; V: TRBV9; CDR3: ASSVASDNYGYT
size: NA; D: TRBD1; V: TRBV9; CDR3: ASSPLDRGNTEAF
size: many; D: NA; V: TRBV9; CDR3: ASTSRGFLTDTQY
size: many; D: NA; V: TRBV9; CDR3: ASSPSQGPENSPLH
size: many; D: TRBD1; V: TRBV9; CDR3: ASSVEDRGRGAF
size: many; D: NA; V: TRBV9; CDR3: ASSVDPSPDSGNTIY
size: many; D: NA; V: TRBV9; CDR3: ASSVALRGDYGYT
size: many; D: TRBD2; V: TRBV9; CDR3: ASSGGGSSGTNHYEQY
size: many; D: NA; V: TRBV9; CDR3: ASSAETGQSEQY
size: many; D: NA; V: TRBV9; CDR3: ASSLSFENTEAF
size: many; D: TRBD2; V: TRBV9; CDR3: ASSWGGTSITGELF
size: many; D: NA; V: TRBV9; CDR3: ASSDGQKSINEQY
size: few; D: NA; V: TRBV9; CDR3: ASSVDPHSNTGELF
size: medium-sized; D: TRBD1; V: TRBV9; CDR3: ASSVAGGWEQY
size: few; D: NA; V: TRBV9; CDR3: ASSVALRTQGDDTQY
size: many; D: NA; V: TRBV9; CDR3: ASSVEFDDTQY
size: many; D: TRBD2; V: TRBV9; CDR3: ASSHSGGYTGELF
size: many; D: NA; V: TRBV9; CDR3: ASSGHTIFTDTQY
size: many; D: NA; V: TRBV9; CDR3: ASSVASGAANTGELF
size: many; D: NA; V: TRBV9; CDR3: ASGRGAGNSPLH
size: many; D: NA; V: TRBV9; CDR3: ASSEESSTDTQY
size: medium-sized; D: TRBD1; V: TRBV9; CDR3: ASSVEGTGYNEQF
size: many; D: TRBD1; V: TRBV9; CDR3: ASSASPDRDEQY
size: many; D: NA; V: TRBV9; CDR3: ASSVATGREQY
size: many; D: TRBD1; V: TRBV9; CDR3: ASSPQGETQY
size: many; D: TRBD1; V: TRBV9; CDR3: ASSSSGGKLF
size: medium-sized; D: NA; V: TRBV7-9; CDR3: ASSLGAVEETQY
size: few; D: TRBD2; V: TRBV9; CDR3: ASRPAGGDAGELF
size: many; D: NA; V: TRBV9; CDR3: ASSVTGRNTEAF
size: many; D: NA; V: TRBV9; CDR3: ASSAGLEDSPLH
size: many; D: NA; V: TRBV9; CDR3: ASSVRAGADSYNSPLH
size: many; D: TRBD1; V: TRBV9; CDR3: ASSVDPTGLYGYT
size: many; D: NA; V: TRBV9; CDR3: ASSDDRRYSPLH
size: many; D: NA; V: TRBV9; CDR3: ASSVGNRNTEAF
size: many; D: NA; V: TRBV9; CDR3: ASSVGLVSTDTQY